This TCR beta chain was sequenced during a study of Tregs in tolerant kidney transplant recipients (dated by TCRdb to the late 2010s). Background on the whole study: The transplants used related donors along with nonmyeloablative bone marrow transplantation, and in the human trials mixed chimerism was transient. The study used TCRbeta sequencing to identify donor-specific regulatory T cells before combined kidney and bone marrow transplantation, then tracked those cells after transplant. General findings and caveats noted by the study authors: Because only a small number of patients were included, the study had limitations, and the results will need to be validated in larger populations as well as under other immunosuppression protocols. Because the PCR primers were changed over time for some patients, nucleotide-level comparison could not be performed across the samples from those patients. Expanding Tregs with activated donor B cells appeared to identify the most biologically relevant and donor-specific TCRbeta repertoire. Although technical replication error seemed to be minimal, the question of biological reproducibility was not addressed directly. In tolerant patients, donor-specific Tregs expanded more than Tregs overall, which suggests antigen-driven rather than nonspecific expansion.

CDR1 ENHRY and CDR2 SYGVKD are derived from the germline V gene. The CDR3 covers 14 residues, taking in both the cysteine and the phenylalanine. Only the CDR3 portion is preserved as DNA: 42 bases, with reading frame beginning at the first base. Compared with germline, V lacks 8 bases and J lacks 2 bases; bases without a gene match: 6. Genomic DNA was extracted from sorted cells with the QIAGEN DNeasy Blood and Tissue Kit for TCRbeta CDR3 sequencing. High-throughput TCRbeta CDR3 sequencing, including PCR amplification with bias correction and internal controls, was performed commercially through immunoSEQ. The paper's data handling went like this. Unique productive TCRbeta sequences were defined by CDR3 nucleotide sequence when primers matched and otherwise by CDR3 amino acid sequence together with Vbeta and Jbeta genes. To correct sorting error, sequences shared between sorted populations at a frequency ratio of 2:1 or less were removed; the rest were assigned to the higher population. A sequence was defined as donor-reactive if the sequence was expanded at least 5-fold in CFSE-low cells compared with unstimulated cells and had a frequency of at least 0.01% in CFSE-low cells. Jensen-Shannon divergence, calculated on the top 100 TCRbeta sequences ranked by frequency, was used to quantify repertoire divergence. For samples with multiple sequencing runs, sorting error was corrected in each run separately before the runs were combined. Sourced from immuneACCESS, this table was stored by TCRdb with only in-frame sequences that have V and J called. A share of the clones is absent; for the studies checked, an unresolved V gene accounts for under half, and the remainder has no known explanation. D and trimming were read from the DNA, whereas the V and J calls and clone size are those reported in that table. The table for this sample lists roughly 99,000 clones; 93% of them were counted only once. In total, the top ten clones hold 0.35% to 0.55% of the sample.

Turning to this clone: Its antigen specificity is not known. No quality values exist for individual bases; no much larger clone is one base distant.

Reading the label with the study, this specimen's time point is: blood sample drawn before combined kidney and bone marrow transplant. Thawed PBMCs were FACS-sorted into unstimulated Tregs (CD4+CD25+CD127-), CD4+ non-Tregs (CD4+CD25-), CD4 cells and CD8 cells. The patients were a few recipients of combined kidney and bone marrow transplants from the ITN036ST trial, and samples were available only from these trial subjects. Healthy control blood was processed to PBMCs with a Ficoll density gradient and then cryopreserved, whereas patient PBMCs were collected both before and after transplant. The chain is assembled from TRBV10-3 and TRBJ2-3, with 8 bases aligning to TRBD2. This TCR derives from a human donor who received a combined kidney and bone marrow transplant. The specimen was CD4+ T cells from blood, collected before the transplant. The CDR3 protein sequence reads: CAIGGGGNTDTQYF. The nucleotide sequence reads as follows: TGTGCCATCGGAGGCGGGGGGAACACAGATACGCAGTATTTT.